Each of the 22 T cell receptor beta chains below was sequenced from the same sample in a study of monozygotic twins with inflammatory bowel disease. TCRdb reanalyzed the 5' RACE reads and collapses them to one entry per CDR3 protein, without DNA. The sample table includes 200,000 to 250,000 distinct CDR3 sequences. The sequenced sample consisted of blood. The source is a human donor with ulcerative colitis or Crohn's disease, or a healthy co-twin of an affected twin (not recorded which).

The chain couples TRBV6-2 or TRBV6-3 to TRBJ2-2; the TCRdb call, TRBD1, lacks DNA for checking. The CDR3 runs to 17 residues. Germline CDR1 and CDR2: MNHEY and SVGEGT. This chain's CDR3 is CASSYPRYTGDTGELFF.

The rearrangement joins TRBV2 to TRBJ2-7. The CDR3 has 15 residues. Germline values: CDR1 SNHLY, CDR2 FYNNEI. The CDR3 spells CASSVESRGLYEQYF.

The CDR3 sequence is CASSPYGTSPADTQYF. This rearrangement joins TRBV12-3 or TRBV12-4 to TRBJ2-3; no DNA is available, so the TRBD2 call from TCRdb remains unchecked. CDR3 length: 16 residues.

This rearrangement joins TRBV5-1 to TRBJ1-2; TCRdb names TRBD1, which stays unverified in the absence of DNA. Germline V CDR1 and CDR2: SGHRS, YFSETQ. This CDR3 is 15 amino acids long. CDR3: CASSSASSRQGSYTF.

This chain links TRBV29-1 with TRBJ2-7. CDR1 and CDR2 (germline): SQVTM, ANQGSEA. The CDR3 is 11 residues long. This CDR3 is CSVGTADEQYF.

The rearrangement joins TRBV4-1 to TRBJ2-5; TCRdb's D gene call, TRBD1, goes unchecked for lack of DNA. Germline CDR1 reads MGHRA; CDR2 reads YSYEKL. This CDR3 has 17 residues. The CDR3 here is CASSQLPGQGIWETQYF.

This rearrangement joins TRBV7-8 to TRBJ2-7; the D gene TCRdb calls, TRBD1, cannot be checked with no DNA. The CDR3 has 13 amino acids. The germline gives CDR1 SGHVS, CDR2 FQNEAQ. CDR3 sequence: CASTPGQTYEQYF.

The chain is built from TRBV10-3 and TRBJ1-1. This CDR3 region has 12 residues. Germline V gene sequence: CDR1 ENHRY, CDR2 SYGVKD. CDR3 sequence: CAISMELTEAFF.

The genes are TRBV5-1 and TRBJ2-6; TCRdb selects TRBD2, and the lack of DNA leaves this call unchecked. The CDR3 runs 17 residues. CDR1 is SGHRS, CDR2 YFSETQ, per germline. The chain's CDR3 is CASSPTSGVSGANVLTF.

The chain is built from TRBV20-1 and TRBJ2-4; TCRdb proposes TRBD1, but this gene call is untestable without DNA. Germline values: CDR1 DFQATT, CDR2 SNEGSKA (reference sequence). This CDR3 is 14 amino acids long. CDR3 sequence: CSAPQGLAKNIQYF.

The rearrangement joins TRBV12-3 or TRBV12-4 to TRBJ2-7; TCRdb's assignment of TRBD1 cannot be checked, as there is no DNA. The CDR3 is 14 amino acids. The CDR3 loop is CASARGTGEYEQYF.

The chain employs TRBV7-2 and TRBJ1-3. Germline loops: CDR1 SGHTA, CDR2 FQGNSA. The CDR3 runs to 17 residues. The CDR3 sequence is CASSLVAGSNSGNTIYF. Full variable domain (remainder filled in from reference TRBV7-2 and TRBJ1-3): GAGVSQSPSNKVTEKGKDVELRCDPISGHTALYWYRQSLGQGLEFLIYFQGNSAPDKSGLPSDRFSAERTGGSVSTLTIQRTQQEDSAVYLCASSLVAGSNSGNTIYFGEGSWLTVV.

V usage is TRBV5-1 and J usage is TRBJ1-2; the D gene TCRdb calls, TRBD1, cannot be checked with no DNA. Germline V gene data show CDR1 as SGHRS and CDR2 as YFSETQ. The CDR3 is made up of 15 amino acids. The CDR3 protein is CASSPGDRDNYGYTF.

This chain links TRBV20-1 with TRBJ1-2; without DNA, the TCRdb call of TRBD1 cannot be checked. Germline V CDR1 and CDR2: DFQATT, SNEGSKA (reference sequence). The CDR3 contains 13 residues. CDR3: CSASPTGVYGYTF.

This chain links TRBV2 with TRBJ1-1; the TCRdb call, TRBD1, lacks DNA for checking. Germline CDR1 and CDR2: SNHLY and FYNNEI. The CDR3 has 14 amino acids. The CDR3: CASSRQGAQTEAFF.

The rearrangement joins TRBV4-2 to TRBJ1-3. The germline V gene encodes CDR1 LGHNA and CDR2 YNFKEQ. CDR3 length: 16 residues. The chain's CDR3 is CASSQDSSSSGNTIYF.

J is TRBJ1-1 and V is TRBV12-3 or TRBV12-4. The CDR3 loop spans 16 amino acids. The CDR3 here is CASTVTDSGGNTEAFF.

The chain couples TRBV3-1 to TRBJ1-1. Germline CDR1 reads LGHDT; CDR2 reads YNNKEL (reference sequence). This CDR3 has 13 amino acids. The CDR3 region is CASSQGGNTEAFF.

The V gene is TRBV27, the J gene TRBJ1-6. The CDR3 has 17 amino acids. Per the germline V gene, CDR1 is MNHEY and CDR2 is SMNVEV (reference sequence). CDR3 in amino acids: CASSFRVRSSYNSPLHF.

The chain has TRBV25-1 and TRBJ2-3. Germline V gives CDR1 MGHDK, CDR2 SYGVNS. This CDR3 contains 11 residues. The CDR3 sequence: CASSVWDTQYF.

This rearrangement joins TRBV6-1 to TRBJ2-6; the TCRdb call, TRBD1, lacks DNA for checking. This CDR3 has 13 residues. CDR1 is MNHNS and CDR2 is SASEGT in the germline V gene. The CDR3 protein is CASSDGPTGVLTF.

CDR3: CASAVTEGYGYTF. This sequence joins TRBV28 and TRBJ1-2; TCRdb designates TRBD1, a call that cannot be tested without DNA. The CDR3 has 13 residues. Germline V gene lookup returns CDR1 MDHEN and CDR2 SYDVKM.